The 29 T cell receptor beta chains below were found in one sample sequenced in a study of cytomegalovirus exposure and HLA in healthy donors. The PCR ran on 60 Vbeta and 13 Jbeta primers. Profiling relied on immunoSEQ multiplex PCR, and the TCRdb table lists in-frame clones only, not all of them. The data show some 140,000 clones, with more than 60% seen just once and around 9.1% held by the top ten. The specimen sequenced was PBMCs. All receptors derive from a woman aged 45 to 65 in good health and CMV-seropositive.

The chain recombines TRBV5-1 with TRBJ1-4; D perhaps matches TRBD1 (5 bases). Germline V CDR1 and CDR2: SGHRS, YFSETQ. The CDR3 sequence is 14 residues long. Trimming stripped 3 bases from V and 6 bases from J, with 12 bases between. CDR3 sequence reads: CASSSGGVDEKLFF. The DNA for the CDR3 is TGCGCCAGCAGCTCTGGGGGGGTGGATGAAAAACTGTTTTTT.

J is TRBJ2-3 and V is TRBV9; 7 positions agree with TRBD2. The germline V gene has CDR1 SGDLS and CDR2 YYNGEE. V lost 4 bases to trimming and J lost 0 bases; unmatched junction nucleotides: 5. This CDR3 contains 15 residues. CDR3 DNA sequence: TGTGCCAGCAGCTTTAGCGGGCTGAGCACAGATACGCAGTATTTT. Protein: CASSFSGLSTDTQYF.

The chain links TRBV29-1 to TRBJ2-5, with D perhaps TRBD2 (7 bases). The germline CDR1 and CDR2 sequences are SQVTM and ANQGSEA. CDR3 size: 15 residues. Trimming left V 4 bases short and J 3 bases short, with 18 bases between. CDR3 loop: CSVGYTGGPEETQYF. The CDR3 region has the DNA TGCAGCGTTGGGTATACCGGGGGGCCCGAAGAGACCCAGTACTTC.

The V call is TRBV2, the J call TRBJ1-4; 7 bases align to TRBD1. This CDR3 spans 15 amino acids. Per germline, CDR1 SNHLY and CDR2 FYNNEI. Trimming cost V 10 bases and J 8 bases; bases outside gene matches: 16. CDR3 sequence reads: CATAPQRQGGEKLFF. CDR3 nucleotides: TGTGCCACCGCACCCCAGAGACAGGGTGGCGAAAAACTGTTTTTT.

V gene TRBV30 combines with J gene TRBJ2-2; D remains ambiguous. Trimming cost V 3 bases and J 2 bases, with 10 bases left between them. CDR3 length: 14 amino acids. Germline CDR1 reads GTSNPN; CDR2 reads SVGIG (reference sequence). CDR3 bases: TGTGCCTGGAGGGGCAGTGGTAACACCGGGGAGCTGTTTTTT. Amino acids: CAWRGSGNTGELFF.

The gene calls are TRBV5-1 and TRBJ2-1, with D maybe TRBD2 (5 bases). From germline, CDR1 is SGHRS and CDR2 YFSETQ. V dropped 0 bases and J dropped 4 bases, with 11 bases sitting between them. This CDR3 is 15 amino acids long. The CDR3 coding sequence is TGCGCCAGCAGCTTGGTAACTAGTGATTACAATGAGCAGTTCTTC. As protein: CASSLVTSDYNEQFF.

Of note for this clone: The germline gene is not matched at one end of the junction; a read error may be the cause. Different DNA sequences within this sample yield the same CDR3. The J gene is TRBJ1-2, the V gene TRBV6-1; 8 nucleotides line up with TRBD1. CDR3 length: 13 amino acids. The V gene's germline CDR1 is MNHNS and CDR2 SASEGT. The CDR3 loop is CATDRDVVYGYTF. The CDR3 coding sequence is TGTGCCACGGACAGGGATGTGGTCTATGGTTACACCTTC.

This clone was seen a few times. The chain is built from TRBV7-6 and TRBJ2-7; D not resolved. The CDR3 has 12 amino acids. Germline CDR1 is SGHVS and CDR2 is FNYEAQ. Trimming stripped 2 bases from V and 4 bases from J, with 6 bases between. The CDR3 protein is CASSLNQYEQYF. DNA of the CDR3: TGTGCCAGCAGCTTAAATCAGTACGAGCAGTACTTC.

V gene TRBV15 combines with J gene TRBJ1-6; TRBD1 aligns across 9 bases. Trimming at V came to 1 base and at J to 6 bases, leaving 4 bases not matched to a gene. This CDR3 has 16 amino acids. Germline V gives CDR1 LNHNV, CDR2 YYDKDF (reference sequence). The CDR3 sequence: CATSRVTGGGNSPLHF. The CDR3 nucleotides read TGTGCCACCAGCAGAGTAACAGGGGGCGGTAATTCACCCCTCCACTTT.

The chain carries TRBV7-9 and TRBJ1-1; D gene unclear. The germline V gene encodes CDR1 SEHNR and CDR2 FQNEAQ (reference sequence). This CDR3 has 15 amino acids. The V end was cut by 1 base, the J end by 6 bases, with 15 bases between. The CDR3 here is CASSLVNSPSAEAFF. DNA for the CDR3: TGTGCCAGCAGCTTAGTAAACTCCCCGAGCGCTGAAGCTTTCTTT.

The chain has TRBV28 and TRBJ1-2; D perhaps matches TRBD1 (6 bases). The V and J ends lost 5 bases and 11 bases respectively, with 18 bases between them. Germline-derived CDR1 and CDR2 are MDHEN and SYDVKM. The CDR3 covers 13 residues. The CDR3 sequence: CASSVQWQGPYTF. The CDR3 DNA reads as TGTGCCAGCAGTGTTCAGTGGCAGGGGCCTTACACCTTC.

The chain combines TRBV5-1 with TRBJ1-5; no firm D call. The CDR3 runs 16 residues. With 0 bases removed from V and 0 bases from J, the gap between germline ends came to 10 bases. Germline CDR1 reads SGHRS; CDR2 reads YFSETQ. CDR3 DNA sequence: TGCGCCAGCAGCTTGGAGCCGATTTATAGCAATCAGCCCCAGCATTTT. It translates to CASSLEPIYSNQPQHF.

J is TRBJ2-3 and V is TRBV7-3, with 13 bases fitting TRBD2. Germline CDR1 and CDR2: SGHTA and FQGTGA. The length of the CDR3 is 16 residues. V lost 5 bases, J lost 5 bases, and 7 bases stayed unmatched. CDR3 DNA: TGTGCCAGCAGCAACGTACTAGCGGGGGGGGGAGATACGCAGTATTTT. It yields the protein CASSNVLAGGGDTQYF.

This sequence joins TRBV2 and TRBJ1-2; D is unresolved. Trimming took off 9 bases at V and 3 bases at J, with 8 bases between the two ends. Germline-derived CDR1 and CDR2 are SNHLY and FYNNEI. The CDR3 extends over 11 amino acids. CDR3 in DNA: TGTGCCAGGGAGACGGACTATGGCTACACCTTC. Amino acid sequence: CARETDYGYTF.

As concerns this clone: This CDR3 is also generated by other DNA sequences in the sample. This chain connects TRBV7-2 to TRBJ2-1; 8 bases match TRBD1. The CDR3 is 13 amino acids. The ends lost 5 bases at V and 4 bases at J; junction bases unmatched: 1. Germline V CDR1 and CDR2: SGHTA, FQGNSA. The CDR3 here is CASSRTGYNEQFF. The CDR3 bases are TGTGCCAGCAGCCGGACAGGGTACAATGAGCAGTTCTTC.

The V call is TRBV7-2, the J call TRBJ2-1; 8 positions agree with TRBD2. This CDR3 region has 17 residues. CDR1 and CDR2 from the germline V gene are SGHTA and FQGNSA. The V segment lost 5 bases and the J segment 2 bases; nucleotides outside the gene matches: 11. CDR3 amino acids: CASSNPPRGGPYNEQFF. CDR3 nucleotide sequence: TGTGCCAGCAGCAACCCGCCTCGGGGGGGGCCCTACAATGAGCAGTTCTTC.

V usage is TRBV19 and J usage is TRBJ2-7, with D unresolved. CDR3 length: 13 residues. The germline CDR1 and CDR2 sequences are LNHDA and SQIVND (reference sequence). V lost 2 bases to trimming and J lost 2 bases, with 7 bases between them. CDR3: CASSISTAYEQYF. CDR3 DNA sequence: TGTGCCAGTAGTATATCCACGGCCTACGAGCAGTACTTC. The full variable domain, in which reference TRBV19 and TRBJ2-7 provide the parts outside the CDR3, is DGGITQSPKYLFRKEGQNVTLSCEQNLNHDAMYWYRQDPGQGLRLIYYSQIVNDFQKGDIAEGYSVSREKKESFPLTVTSAQKNPTAFYLCASSISTAYEQYFGPGTRLTVT.

The CDR3 coding sequence is TGTGCCATCAGGGTAGGGACAGGGAACACTGAAGCTTTCTTT. It yields the protein CAIRVGTGNTEAFF. The gene calls are TRBV10-3 and TRBJ1-1; 8 bases line up with TRBD1. The CDR3 contains 14 residues. Germline V gene lookup returns CDR1 ENHRY and CDR2 SYGVKD. V was clipped by 6 bases and J by 1 base; unmatched bases: 4.

The CDR3 spells CASSFAGTAMNTEAFF. Here the CDR3 DNA reads TGTGCCAGCAGCTTCGCCGGGACAGCCATGAACACTGAAGCTTTCTTT. The gene calls are TRBV5-4 and TRBJ1-1; 7 nucleotides match TRBD1. This CDR3 region has 16 residues. Germline trimming cut 2 bases from V and 0 bases from J; bases unmatched to any gene: 7. CDR1 is SGHNT and CDR2 is YYREEE in the germline V gene (reference sequence).

CDR3 loop: CASSLVAANTGELFF. The CDR3, as DNA: TGTGCCAGCAGCTTAGTGGCGGCGAACACCGGGGAGCTGTTTTTT. The chain combines TRBV7-9 with TRBJ2-2; D is unresolved. The CDR3 has 15 amino acids. The germline V gene encodes CDR1 SEHNR and CDR2 FQNEAQ (reference sequence). V was pared by 1 base and J by 0 bases, with 6 bases between.

This clone was detected only a few times. Here the CDR3 reads CASSPPSGGYTF. The CDR3 nucleotides are TGTGCCAGCAGCCCCCCCTCGGGTGGCTACACCTTC. J is TRBJ1-2 and V is TRBV9; D ambiguous. Germline loops: CDR1 SGDLS, CDR2 YYNGEE. V was trimmed by 4 bases and J by 7 bases, leaving 11 bases between them. CDR3 length equals 12 residues. Combining the CDR3 with reference TRBV9 and TRBJ1-2 gives the whole variable domain DSGVTQTPKHLITATGQRVTLRCSPRSGDLSVYWYQQSLDQGLQFLIQYYNGEERAKGNILERFSAQQFPDLHSELNLSSLELGDSALYFCASSPPSGGYTFGSGTRLTVV.

This clone was observed once. The chain has TRBV27 and TRBJ1-6; unclear D gene. Looked up from germline, CDR1 is MNHEY and CDR2 is SMNVEV (reference sequence). Trimming cost V 2 bases and J 11 bases, with 7 bases left between them. The CDR3 runs 12 residues. CDR3 residues: CASSLIPPPLHF. CDR3 bases: TGTGCCAGCAGTTTAATCCCTCCACCCCTCCACTTT.

In this sample, this clone turned up a few times. The chain carries TRBV4-3 and TRBJ2-3; 8 bases line up with TRBD2. The CDR3 loop spans 17 amino acids. CDR1 is LGHNA and CDR2 is YSLEER in the germline V gene. Germline trimming cut 0 bases from V and 0 bases from J; bases unmatched to any gene: 5. CDR3 region: CASSQEFAGGSTDTQYF. CDR3 nucleotide sequence: TGCGCCAGCAGCCAAGAGTTTGCGGGGGGCAGCACAGATACGCAGTATTTT.

The CDR3 reads CASSLDARQETQYF. The CDR3 coding sequence is TGCGCCAGCAGCTTGGATGCTAGGCAAGAGACCCAGTACTTC. V gene TRBV5-1 combines with J gene TRBJ2-5, with no clear D. This CDR3 comprises 14 residues. Germline CDR1 reads SGHRS; CDR2 reads YFSETQ. V was pared by 0 bases and J by 2 bases, with 8 bases between.

This sequence joins TRBV7-3 and TRBJ2-1; TRBD2 is a possible D gene (5 bases). V was trimmed by 5 bases and J by 3 bases, leaving 11 bases between them. CDR1 and CDR2 (germline): SGHTA, FQGTGA. The CDR3 is made up of 14 amino acids. This CDR3 is CASSAKTNYNEQFF. The CDR3 DNA reads as TGTGCCAGCAGCGCGAAGACTAACTACAATGAGCAGTTCTTC.

DNA of the CDR3: TGTGCCAGCAGTTACGGGCAGTCTGAAGCTTTCTTT. Protein: CASSYGQSEAFF. The chain carries TRBV6-5 and TRBJ1-1; D unclear. The V and J ends lost 2 bases and 6 bases respectively, with 7 bases between them. Germline V CDR1 and CDR2: MNHEY, SVGAGI. The CDR3 is made up of 12 amino acids.

The V and J genes are TRBV10-1 and TRBJ2-5; D possibly corresponds to TRBD2 (6 bases). Between the trimmed V and J ends, which lost 2 bases and 5 bases, there was a span of 6 bases. The CDR3 consists of 12 residues. Germline V gives CDR1 WNHNN, CDR2 SYGVQD (reference sequence). As DNA, the CDR3 is TGCGCCAGCAGTGAGGGGGGGGAGACCCAGTACTTC. Residues: CASSEGGETQYF.

This clone was picked up one time. The V call is TRBV6-6, the J call TRBJ1-2; D is possibly TRBD1 (5 bases). Trimming removed 5 bases from V and 2 bases from J, with 9 bases in between. The CDR3 covers 13 residues. CDR1 MNHNY and CDR2 SVGAGI come from the germline V gene (reference sequence). This chain's CDR3 is CASSPQGNYGYTF. The CDR3 DNA is TGTGCCAGCAGTCCCCAGGGAAACTATGGCTACACCTTC.

V and J are TRBV6-6 and TRBJ2-1, with TRBD1 identical over 9 bases. The germline CDR1 and CDR2 sequences are MNHNY and SVGAGI (reference sequence). The J segment lost 7 bases and the V segment lost 3 bases, leaving 7 bases of the junction unmatched. The CDR3 runs to 15 residues. The CDR3 coding sequence is TGTGCCAGCAGTTATCAGGACAGGGGTTTTAATGAGCAGTTCTTC. It codes for CASSYQDRGFNEQFF.